This passage covers 30 T cell receptor beta chains from one sample sequenced in a study of shared clonotypes between healthy human individuals. Some clones are missing from TCRdb's copy, which holds only in-frame ones; the method was immunoSEQ multiplex PCR. The sample records about 510,000 clones, almost 97% being singletons. The sequenced sample consisted of naive CD4+ T cells sorted from blood. Subset noted: CD45RA+ positively selected. These receptor sequences come from a woman in her twenties or thirties in good health.

The rearrangement joins TRBV28 to TRBJ1-1, with D uncertain. The CDR3 consists of 16 residues. The germline V gene encodes CDR1 MDHEN and CDR2 SYDVKM. Trimming removed 3 bases from V and 4 bases from J, with 18 bases in between. DNA of the CDR3: TGTGCCAGCAGTTTTGACGTACGGGTCTTAGGCACTGAAGCTTTCTTT. Protein product: CASSFDVRVLGTEAFF.

The chain has TRBV5-1 and TRBJ1-4, with D perhaps matching TRBD1 (6 bases). Germline-derived CDR1 and CDR2 are SGHRS and YFSETQ. V dropped 0 bases and J dropped 10 bases, with 19 bases sitting between them. This CDR3 is built from 16 residues. The CDR3 here is CASSLALGGARGKLFF. DNA for the CDR3: TGCGCCAGCAGCTTGGCCCTCGGGGGGGCACGTGGAAAACTGTTTTTT. The entire variable domain, with the rest obtained from reference TRBV5-1 and TRBJ1-4, is as follows: KAGVTQTPRYLIKTRGQQVTLSCSPISGHRSVSWYQQTPGQGLQFLFEYFSETQRNKGNFPGRFSGRQFSNSRSEMNVSTLELGDSALYLCASSLALGGARGKLFFGSGTQLSVL.

The genes are TRBV6-5 and TRBJ2-7; D is unclear. CDR1 and CDR2 from the germline V gene are MNHEY and SVGAGI. The CDR3 has 14 amino acids. Trimming left V 0 bases short and J 2 bases short, with 8 bases between. This CDR3 reads CASSYSPGTYEQYF. CDR3 in DNA: TGTGCCAGCAGTTACTCTCCTGGAACCTACGAGCAGTACTTC.

The chain carries TRBV19 and TRBJ1-3; unclear D gene. Germline V gene lookup returns CDR1 LNHDA and CDR2 SQIVND (reference sequence). V was trimmed by 5 bases and J by 8 bases, leaving 10 bases between them. CDR3 length: 12 residues. The CDR3 coding sequence is TGTGCCAGTAGTGCCAGAAGAGACACCATATATTTT. Its translation: CASSARRDTIYF. The full variable domain, in which reference TRBV19 and TRBJ1-3 provide the parts outside the CDR3, is DGGITQSPKYLFRKEGQNVTLSCEQNLNHDAMYWYRQDPGQGLRLIYYSQIVNDFQKGDIAEGYSVSREKKESFPLTVTSAQKNPTAFYLCASSARRDTIYFGEGSWLTVV.

The chain uses TRBV9 and TRBJ2-1; D possibly corresponds to TRBD2 (5 bases). Germline V gene sequence: CDR1 SGDLS, CDR2 YYNGEE. This CDR3 comprises 15 residues. V was clipped by 0 bases and J by 0 bases, with 7 bases between them. The CDR3 DNA sequence: TGTGCCAGCAGCGTAGACGGGATCTCCTACAATGAGCAGTTCTTC. Amino acid sequence: CASSVDGISYNEQFF.

The rearrangement joins TRBV7-9 to TRBJ1-1, with a weak D call TRBD1 (5 bases). V was pared by 1 base and J by 5 bases, with 8 bases between. The length of the CDR3 is 13 residues. CDR1 is SEHNR, CDR2 FQNEAQ, per germline (reference sequence). The CDR3 is CASSLGGVTEAFF. CDR3 sequence (DNA): TGTGCCAGCAGCTTAGGAGGGGTAACTGAAGCTTTCTTT.

The chain uses TRBV19 and TRBJ2-3, with a possible D match to TRBD2 (6 bases). The V end was cut by 3 bases, the J end by 4 bases, with 20 bases between. The CDR3 runs 17 residues. The germline CDR1 and CDR2 sequences are LNHDA and SQIVND (reference sequence). CDR3 DNA sequence: TGTGCCAGTAGTATCGCCGCGGGATCCCACACTGCAGATACGCAGTATTTT. Protein: CASSIAAGSHTADTQYF.

CDR3 nucleotide sequence: TGTGCCAGCAGCTTAGTAGCGGGGCCAACCGGGGAGCTGTTTTTT. Its protein product is CASSLVAGPTGELFF. V is TRBV13 and J is TRBJ2-2; 8 bases agree with TRBD2. Per the germline V gene, CDR1 is PRHDT and CDR2 is FYEKMQ (reference sequence). This CDR3 is 15 amino acids long. V shed 1 base and J 5 bases; nucleotides not matched to a gene: 3. The full variable domain, completed using reference TRBV13 and TRBJ2-2, is AAGVIQSPRHLIKEKRETATLKCYPIPRHDTVYWYQQGPGQDPQFLISFYEKMQSDKGSIPDRFSAQQFSDYHSELNMSSLELGDSALYFCASSLVAGPTGELFFGEGSRLTVL.

This chain links TRBV5-6 with TRBJ1-4; D unresolved. The CDR3 runs to 13 residues. V gave up 2 bases and J gave up 8 bases, with 10 bases separating them. Germline values: CDR1 SGHDT, CDR2 YYEEEE. The CDR3 spells CASSFRLSEKLFF. The DNA for the CDR3 is TGTGCCAGCAGCTTCAGGCTCTCGGAAAAACTGTTTTTT.

This chain uses TRBV18 with TRBJ2-7; D might be TRBD1 or TRBD2, each matching 5 bases. The CDR3 is made up of 13 amino acids. Per germline, CDR1 KGHSH and CDR2 LQKENI. V lost 6 bases and J 1 base, leaving 10 bases between the germline ends. The chain's CDR3 is CASSEGPSYEQYF. DNA of the CDR3: TGTGCCAGCTCCGAGGGACCATCCTACGAGCAGTACTTC.

The rearrangement joins TRBV28 to TRBJ1-5, with D unresolved. Per the germline V gene, CDR1 is MDHEN and CDR2 is SYDVKM. The CDR3 has 12 residues. The germline V and J ends were trimmed by 8 bases and 0 bases, with 5 bases remaining between them. CDR3 coding DNA: TGTGCCAGCGGTTATAGCAATCAGCCCCAGCATTTT. Encoded protein: CASGYSNQPQHF.

The genes are TRBV2 and TRBJ1-4, with 7 bases identical to TRBD1. With V trimmed by 6 bases and J by 7 bases, 8 bases remained unmatched. Germline CDR1 reads SNHLY; CDR2 reads FYNNEI. CDR3 length: 14 residues. Here the CDR3 DNA reads TGTGCCAGCAGCCCCACTCGACAGGGTGAAAAACTGTTTTTT. Translation gives CASSPTRQGEKLFF.

The chain links TRBV6-1 to TRBJ1-2; D is uncertain. This CDR3 comprises 12 residues. V lost 7 bases to trimming and J lost 7 bases, with 13 bases between them. CDR1 is MNHNS, CDR2 SASEGT, per germline. Here the CDR3 reads CASTQAIPGYTF. The CDR3 coding sequence is TGTGCCAGCACCCAGGCTATTCCTGGCTACACCTTC.

The chain combines TRBV5-1 with TRBJ1-5; TRBD1 might be the D (5 bases). The V end was cut by 0 bases, the J end by 0 bases, with 7 bases between. Germline assignment: CDR1 SGHRS and CDR2 YFSETQ. The CDR3 contains 15 residues. The chain's CDR3 is CASSLGGNSNQPQHF. DNA of the CDR3: TGCGCCAGCAGCTTGGGGGGGAATAGCAATCAGCCCCAGCATTTT.

The chain combines TRBV29-1 with TRBJ1-1, with 10 bases aligning to TRBD1. With 4 bases clipped from V and 0 bases from J, the junction kept 5 bases outside the gene matches. Germline assignment: CDR1 SQVTM and CDR2 ANQGSEA. The CDR3 runs 15 residues. CDR3 in DNA: TGCAGCGTTGCGGGGACAGGGGTTATGAACACTGAAGCTTTCTTT. This sequence encodes CSVAGTGVMNTEAFF.

V gene TRBV28 combines with J gene TRBJ2-3; no clear D. V lost 5 bases and J 0 bases, leaving 9 bases between the germline ends. CDR3 length equals 14 residues. Germline V CDR1 and CDR2: MDHEN, SYDVKM. The CDR3 DNA is TGTGCCAGCAGTACCAGGAAAAGCACAGATACGCAGTATTTT. Translating gives CASSTRKSTDTQYF.

The gene calls are TRBV19 and TRBJ2-3, with D perhaps being TRBD1 or TRBD2 (6 bases each). Trimming took off 1 base at V and 3 bases at J, with 17 bases between the two ends. Germline values: CDR1 LNHDA, CDR2 SQIVND (reference sequence). This CDR3 has 17 amino acids. Here the CDR3 reads CASSIVGVGGSTDTQYF. In DNA form, the CDR3 reads TGTGCCAGTAGTATAGTTGGGGTCGGGGGCTCAACAGATACGCAGTATTTT.

The chain employs TRBV7-8 and TRBJ1-1; D gene unclear. The CDR3 spans 13 residues. V shed 6 bases and J shed 0 bases, with 8 bases lying between them. Looked up from germline, CDR1 is SGHVS and CDR2 is FQNEAQ. The CDR3 coding sequence is TGTGCCAGCAGTTCACATATGAACACTGAAGCTTTCTTT. It encodes CASSSHMNTEAFF.

J is TRBJ2-1 and V is TRBV2; D is perhaps TRBD1 (5 bases). V was shortened by 5 bases and J by 5 bases, with 16 bases between the two germline ends. The CDR3 has 15 residues. Germline lookup yields CDR1 SNHLY and CDR2 FYNNEI. DNA for the CDR3: TGTGCCAGCAGTCCCCATGGAACAGGCCACAATGAGCAGTTCTTC. Its translation: CASSPHGTGHNEQFF.

The chain combines TRBV6-5 with TRBJ1-2, with TRBD1 identical over 8 bases. CDR3 length: 15 amino acids. V shed 6 bases, J shed 4 bases, and the junction held 10 bases outside the gene matches. Germline CDR1 reads MNHEY; CDR2 reads SVGAGI. This CDR3 reads CASRKGQAAPYGYTF. The CDR3 bases are TGTGCCAGCAGAAAGGGACAGGCGGCGCCCTATGGCTACACCTTC.

This rearrangement joins TRBV28 to TRBJ1-5; D is possibly TRBD1 (6 bases). The germline V and J ends were trimmed by 2 bases and 3 bases, with 17 bases remaining between them. Germline CDR1 reads MDHEN; CDR2 reads SYDVKM. This CDR3 has 17 residues. The CDR3 sequence: CASSLTRWGPSNQPQHF. For the CDR3, the DNA is TGTGCCAGCAGTTTAACGCGGTGGGGGCCTTCCAATCAGCCCCAGCATTTT.

The chain couples TRBV29-1 to TRBJ2-3, with 9 bases identical to TRBD1. Losses at the gene ends were 2 bases for V and 3 bases for J; bases not matched to a gene: 3. The CDR3 spans 14 residues. CDR1 and CDR2 (germline): SQVTM, ANQGSEA. The DNA for the CDR3 is TGCAGCGTTGAATTGGGACAGGGAACAGATACGCAGTATTTT. Protein sequence: CSVELGQGTDTQYF.

A note on this clone: Other DNA sequences in the sample encode the same CDR3. This CDR3 reads CASSLGQGSYNEQFF. The DNA of the CDR3 is TGCGCCAGCAGCCTGGGACAGGGGAGCTACAATGAGCAGTTCTTC. The chain couples TRBV5-1 to TRBJ2-1; 10 nucleotides match TRBD1. With 4 bases clipped from V and 3 bases from J, the junction kept 4 bases outside the gene matches. Germline CDR1 and CDR2: SGHRS and YFSETQ. The CDR3 sequence is 15 residues long.

DNA of the CDR3: TGTGCCAGTAGTTCTTGGTCCTCTGGGGCCAACGTCCTGACTTTC. As protein: CASSSWSSGANVLTF. The V call is TRBV19, the J call TRBJ2-6; D not resolved. Trimming took off 5 bases at V and 0 bases at J, with 8 bases between the two ends. In germline, CDR1 is LNHDA, CDR2 SQIVND (reference sequence). The CDR3 is 15 residues long.

The chain couples TRBV28 to TRBJ2-2; D is ambiguous. Germline V gene sequence: CDR1 MDHEN, CDR2 SYDVKM. The V and J ends lost 6 bases and 8 bases respectively, with 7 bases between them. The CDR3 sequence is 11 residues long. CDR3 nucleotides: TGTGCCAGCAGCCCGAGGGGGGAGCTGTTTTTT. This encodes CASSPRGELFF.

The rearrangement uses TRBV7-9 and TRBJ1-2; 7 bases are a match to TRBD1. The junction had 5 bases not matched to a gene; V was cut back by 5 bases and J by 5 bases. This CDR3 is built from 13 residues. Germline values: CDR1 SEHNR, CDR2 FQNEAQ (reference sequence). The CDR3, as DNA: TGTGCCAGCAGCAGCCGGACAGGTTATGGCTACACCTTC. Its translation is CASSSRTGYGYTF.

The chain's CDR3 is CASSTQGNTQYF. CDR3 DNA sequence: TGTGCCAGCAGCACCCAGGGGAATACGCAGTATTTT. The V gene is TRBV27, the J gene TRBJ2-3; D perhaps matches TRBD1 (6 bases). This CDR3 comprises 12 residues. V was shortened by 6 bases and J by 7 bases, with 11 bases between the two germline ends. Looked up from germline, CDR1 is MNHEY and CDR2 is SMNVEV (reference sequence).

This clone was seen a single time. CDR3: CSAGTASSYEQYF. In DNA form, the CDR3 reads TGCAGCGCTGGGACAGCATCGTCCTACGAGCAGTACTTC. This chain joins TRBV29-1 and TRBJ2-7, with 7 bases fitting TRBD1. Germline trimming cut 7 bases from V and 1 base from J; bases unmatched to any gene: 7. The CDR3 has 13 residues. CDR1 is SQVTM, CDR2 ANQGSEA, per germline.

This rearrangement joins TRBV5-1 to TRBJ2-7, with D maybe TRBD2 (5 bases). The CDR3 contains 13 residues. Germline CDR1 SGHRS, CDR2 YFSETQ. V was clipped by 1 base and J by 3 bases, with 8 bases between them. The CDR3 coding sequence is TGCGCCAGCAGCTTGTCGGAGGTCTACGAGCAGTACTTC. Translation: CASSLSEVYEQYF.

This chain joins TRBV4-1 and TRBJ2-6, with TRBD2 matching 10 bases. CDR3 length: 18 amino acids. Trimming took 2 bases from V and 2 from J; bases not matched to a gene: 6. Germline loops: CDR1 MGHRA, CDR2 YSYEKL. CDR3 DNA: TGCGCCAGCAGCCAAACCGGGACTAGCGCCCCTGGGGCCAACGTCCTGACTTTC. Translation gives CASSQTGTSAPGANVLTF.